Given below is one T cell receptor beta chain in context. Per the germline V gene, CDR1 is LNHDA and CDR2 is SQIVND (reference sequence). This CDR3 is 15 amino acids long. Trimming cost V 7 bases and J 0 bases, with 14 bases left between them. The sample originates from a study of shared clonotypes between healthy human individuals. Study summary: Used for every donor were three CD4 naive, three CD4 memory, two CD8 naive and one CD8 memory plate.

Sorted-subset replicate PCRs used 200 ng of genomic DNA. This amount corresponded to about 30,000 T cell genomes. TCRdb keeps only in-frame clones here, not all; method: immunoSEQ multiplex PCR. Of 2 million to 2.5 million clones in the sample, around 95% were seen once. The receptor was isolated from a man between 18 and 35 years old in good health. Sequencing input: naive CD4+ T cells sorted from blood. Subset denoted: CD45RA+ positively selected. J is TRBJ2-3 and V is TRBV19; D might be TRBD2 (5 bases). For the CDR3, the DNA is TGTGCCAGTACTTCAGGAGGCGTGAGCACAGATACGCAGTATTTT. It yields the protein CASTSGGVSTDTQYF.